Detailed here is one T cell receptor beta chain. Germline CDR1 reads SGHNT; CDR2 reads YENEEA. The length of the CDR3 is 15 residues. Trimming stripped 5 bases from V and 4 bases from J, with 18 bases between. The data derive from a study of PD-L1 blockade in urothelial cancer. As for the study in general: T cells were recovered from blood samples at a median of around 130,000.

Time point specified: pretreatment peripheral blood. Each PCR had synthetic TCR analog templates added to it as a spike-in. Repertoires were generated with immunoSEQ multiplex PCR, while TCRdb's copy carries only in-frame clones and drops some. The table includes tens of thousands of clones, around 85% detected once. The chain links TRBV11-3 to TRBJ2-7; D possibly corresponds to TRBD1 (6 bases). The receptor's source is a man between 60 and 75 years old with urothelial cancer. Source: PBMCs, taken around atezolizumab (anti-PD-L1) treatment. The DNA of the CDR3 is TGTGCCAGCAGCACGGAACTACAGGGTCGGTACGAGCAGTACTTC. Amino acid sequence: CASSTELQGRYEQYF.